The clone carrying this TCR beta chain was observed a handful of times. Its antigen is as yet unknown. The source of the sample is a study of T-cell memory formation after mild COVID-19. Across the study: In these data, TCR clusters were largely donor specific. General study findings and limits: CD4+ clones that contracted lay mainly in CM and EM; CD8+ ones lay in EMRA. Day 15 to 85 contracting clones showed balanced CD4/CD8; day 15 to 37 expanders favored CD4+.

5'RACE with constant-segment primers yielded barcoded, UMI-tagged TCR alpha and TCR beta cDNA libraries. MiXCR was run by TCRdb on the 5' RACE reads, yielding one entry per CDR3 protein. This sample has around 200,000 distinct CDR3 sequences, with more than 25% found just once. From germline, CDR1 is MGHRA and CDR2 YSYEKL. The CDR3 is 15 amino acids. Trimming cost V 6 bases and J 5 bases; bases outside gene matches: 7. The genes are TRBV4-1 and TRBJ2-2, with 9 bases lining up with TRBD1. Material for sequencing was PBMCs or a T cell subset sorted from them (not recorded which). The TCR originated in an adult woman who had mild COVID-19 (a few samples of this study predate the infection). Cell type and time point are not known. CDR3: CASRNRDRETGELFF. For the CDR3, the DNA is TGCGCCAGCAGGAACCGGGACAGGGAAACCGGGGAGCTGTTTTTT.